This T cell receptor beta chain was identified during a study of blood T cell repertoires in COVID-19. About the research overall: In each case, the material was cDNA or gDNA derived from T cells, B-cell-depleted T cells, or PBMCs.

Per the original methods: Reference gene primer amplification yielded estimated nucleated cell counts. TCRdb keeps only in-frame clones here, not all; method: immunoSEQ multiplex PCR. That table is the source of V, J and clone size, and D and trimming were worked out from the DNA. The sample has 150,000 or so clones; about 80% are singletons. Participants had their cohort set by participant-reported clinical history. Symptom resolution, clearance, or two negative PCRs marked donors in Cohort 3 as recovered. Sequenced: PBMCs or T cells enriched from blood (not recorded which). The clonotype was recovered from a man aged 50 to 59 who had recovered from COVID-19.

Written as DNA, the CDR3 is TGTGCCAGCAGCACCACAGTGAACACTGAAGCTTTCTTT. This sequence encodes CASSTTVNTEAFF. The rearrangement uses TRBV28 and TRBJ1-1; D is unclear. The ends were cut back, 6 bases at V and 0 bases at J, with 8 bases in the middle. The length of the CDR3 is 13 residues. CDR1 and CDR2 from the germline V gene are MDHEN and SYDVKM.